Listed below are T cell receptor beta chains from one sample, sequenced in a study of cytomegalovirus exposure and HLA in healthy donors. Method: immunoSEQ multiplex PCR; TCRdb's copy keeps in-frame clones and lacks some. The sample has over 150,000 clones, about 88% seen once. Specimen: PBMCs. These TCRs come from a man in his thirties or forties in good health and CMV-seropositive. Each CDR3 is given with its conserved first and last residue. A D gene is named only where the DNA matches it firmly. Some rows have no size entry. The others give once, few or many, or a class for an expanded clone.

clone_size j_call d_call v_call cdr3_aa cdr3_nt
NA TRBJ1-2 TRBD1 TRBV10-3 CAISGQGQLVYGYTF TGTGCCATCAGTGGACAGGGCCAATTAGTCTATGGCTACACCTTC
NA TRBJ2-1 TRBD2 TRBV6-5 CASSYSTSAGDEQFF TGTGCCAGCAGTTACTCGACTTCCGCGGGGGATGAGCAGTTCTTC
NA TRBJ2-5 NA TRBV15 CATSRDARYQETQYF TGTGCCACCAGCAGAGATGCACGGTACCAAGAGACCCAGTACTTC
NA TRBJ2-3 TRBD1 TRBV5-8 CASRPQGVEDTQYF TGTGCCAGCAGACCCCAGGGGGTGGAAGATACGCAGTATTTT
NA TRBJ2-2 TRBD1 TRBV19 CASSRTGSTGELFF TGTGCCAGTTCTCGGACAGGAAGCACCGGGGAGCTGTTTTTT
NA TRBJ1-2 TRBD1 TRBV18 CASSPLSDRPNYGYTF TGTGCCAGCTCGCCTCTGTCGGACAGGCCTAACTATGGCTACACCTTC
NA TRBJ2-5 TRBD2 TRBV7-2 CASSPGLAAETQYF TGTGCCAGCAGCCCCGGACTAGCCGCCGAGACCCAGTACTTC
NA TRBJ1-5 TRBD1 TRBV2 CASSVSRDRDSNQPQHF TGTGCCAGCAGTGTCTCCCGGGACAGGGATAGCAATCAGCCCCAGCATTTT
NA TRBJ2-3 TRBD1 TRBV15 CATSRGDRPPDTQYF TGTGCCACCAGCAGAGGGGACAGGCCCCCGGATACGCAGTATTTT
NA TRBJ2-1 TRBD2 TRBV10-3 CAISESAGGPRSEQFF TGTGCCATCAGTGAGTCTGCGGGAGGGCCACGTAGTGAGCAGTTCTTC
NA TRBJ2-5 TRBD2 TRBV20-1 CSGGGRQTQYF TGCAGTGGCGGCGGGAGGCAGACCCAGTACTTC
NA TRBJ2-7 TRBD2 TRBV5-4 CASSRPSGGSYEQYF TGTGCCAGCAGCCGACCTAGCGGGGGTTCCTACGAGCAGTACTTC
NA TRBJ2-5 NA TRBV7-9 CASSLYVSGQETQYF TGTGCCAGCAGCTTATACGTCTCCGGGCAAGAGACCCAGTACTTC
NA TRBJ2-3 TRBD2 TRBV29-1 CSVVLGLVRTDTQYF TGCAGCGTTGTACTGGGACTAGTACGCACAGATACGCAGTATTTT
NA TRBJ1-2 NA TRBV19 CASSINRVGGYTF TGTGCCAGTAGTATTAACAGGGTGGGTGGCTACACCTTC
NA TRBJ2-2 TRBD1 TRBV27 CASGTGDTGELFF TGTGCCAGCGGGACAGGGGACACCGGGGAGCTGTTTTTT
NA TRBJ2-5 TRBD2 TRBV19 CASTPTSGRAETQYF TGTGCCAGTACCCCGACTAGCGGGAGGGCAGAGACCCAGTACTTC
NA TRBJ1-5 NA TRBV2 CASDPGGNQPQHF TGTGCCAGCGACCCGGGGGGCAATCAGCCCCAGCATTTT
once TRBJ2-7 TRBD1 TRBV5-1 CASSLGTVYEQYF TGCGCCAGCAGTCTCGGGACAGTATACGAGCAGTACTTC
NA TRBJ2-3 NA TRBV2 CASMRERANTDTQYF TGTGCCAGCATGAGGGAGCGGGCCAACACAGATACGCAGTATTTT
NA TRBJ2-1 NA TRBV29-1 CSVGQVNSYNEQFF TGCAGCGTTGGCCAGGTGAACTCCTACAATGAGCAGTTCTTC
NA TRBJ2-1 NA TRBV2 CASSEETAIILGEQFF TGTGCCAGCAGTGAAGAGACAGCTATAATATTAGGTGAGCAGTTCTTC
NA TRBJ2-5 NA TRBV4-2 CASSQEWPPHVTQYF TGTGCCAGCAGCCAAGAATGGCCTCCCCATGTGACCCAGTACTTC
NA TRBJ2-2 TRBD2 TRBV4-2 CASSQDTAGGPTGELFF TGTGCCAGCAGCCAAGATACGGCGGGAGGGCCGACCGGGGAGCTGTTTTTT
NA TRBJ2-1 NA TRBV4-1 CASRALLASYNEQFF TGCGCCAGCAGAGCGTTACTAGCTAGCTACAATGAGCAGTTCTTC
NA TRBJ1-6 TRBD1 TRBV6-5 CASSYSGQGNSPLHF TGTGCCAGCAGTTACTCCGGACAGGGCAATTCACCCCTCCACTTT
NA TRBJ2-3 TRBD1 TRBV4-3 CASSRFNRGTDTQYF TGCGCCAGCAGCCGCTTCAACAGGGGTACAGATACGCAGTATTTT
few TRBJ2-3 TRBD2 TRBV11-3 CASSFVAGVQTDTQYF TGTGCCAGCAGCTTCGTAGCGGGAGTACAAACAGATACGCAGTATTTT
NA TRBJ2-5 TRBD2 TRBV5-4 CASSFRTSGIQETQYF TGTGCCAGCAGCTTCCGGACTAGCGGGATACAAGAGACCCAGTACTTC
NA TRBJ2-1 NA TRBV4-2 CASSQGMSRGNEQFF TGTGCCAGCAGCCAAGGAATGAGTCGGGGAAATGAGCAGTTCTTC
NA TRBJ1-5 NA TRBV29-1 CSVGGQDQPQHF TGCAGCGTTGGTGGACAAGATCAGCCCCAGCATTTT
NA TRBJ2-7 NA TRBV7-2 CASSTWDIYEQYF TGTGCCAGCAGCACCTGGGACATCTACGAGCAGTACTTC
NA TRBJ1-1 NA TRBV7-6 CASSPGGTEAFF TGTGCCAGCAGCCCCGGGGGGACTGAAGCTTTCTTT
once TRBJ2-5 TRBD2 TRBV7-6 CASSLGAGGIETQYF TGTGCCAGCAGCTTAGGGGCGGGAGGCATAGAGACCCAGTACTTC
NA TRBJ2-2 TRBD2 TRBV7-9 CASSPSGGGNTGELFF TGTGCCAGCAGCCCTAGCGGAGGTGGGAACACCGGGGAGCTGTTTTTT
NA TRBJ2-3 NA TRBV18 CASSPSAGARGRDTQYF TGTGCCAGCTCACCGAGTGCGGGGGCTCGGGGACGGGATACGCAGTATTTT
NA TRBJ2-3 TRBD2 TRBV7-9 CASSFQASGSRDTQYF TGTGCCAGCAGCTTCCAGGCTAGCGGGAGTAGAGATACGCAGTATTTT
NA TRBJ2-3 NA TRBV6-5 CASSMSGSTDTQYF TGTGCCAGCAGTATGAGCGGGAGCACAGATACGCAGTATTTT
NA TRBJ1-1 NA TRBV4-2 CASSQALYTEAFF TGTGCCAGCAGCCAAGCCCTTTACACTGAAGCTTTCTTT
NA TRBJ2-1 NA TRBV6-5 CASSYSQGIPNEQFF TGTGCCAGCAGTTACTCCCAGGGGATTCCCAATGAGCAGTTCTTC
NA TRBJ2-3 NA TRBV7-3 CASSRQPGTDTQYF TGTGCCAGCAGCCGCCAACCGGGGACAGATACGCAGTATTTT
NA TRBJ1-1 NA TRBV27 CASSPTPRQANTEAFF TGTGCCAGCAGTCCTACGCCCAGACAGGCGAACACTGAAGCTTTCTTT
NA TRBJ2-7 TRBD1 TRBV19 CASSIGSGTGDSYEQYF TGTGCCAGTAGTATAGGGTCCGGGACAGGGGACTCCTACGAGCAGTACTTC
NA TRBJ2-5 NA TRBV19 CASSPPGQGETQYF TGTGCCAGTAGCCCTCCGGGTCAGGGAGAGACCCAGTACTTC
NA TRBJ1-2 TRBD1 TRBV28 CASSWTGGVDGYTF TGTGCCAGCAGTTGGACAGGGGGCGTTGATGGCTACACCTTC
NA TRBJ1-2 NA TRBV2 CASTPERGGYGYTF TGTGCCAGCACCCCTGAAAGGGGGGGCTATGGCTACACCTTC
NA TRBJ2-3 TRBD2 TRBV4-1 CASSQASGDTDTQYF TGCGCCAGCAGCCAAGCCAGCGGGGACACAGATACGCAGTATTTT
NA TRBJ2-2 TRBD1 TRBV4-1 CASSQTGANTGELFF TGCGCCAGCAGCCAGACAGGGGCTAACACCGGGGAGCTGTTTTTT